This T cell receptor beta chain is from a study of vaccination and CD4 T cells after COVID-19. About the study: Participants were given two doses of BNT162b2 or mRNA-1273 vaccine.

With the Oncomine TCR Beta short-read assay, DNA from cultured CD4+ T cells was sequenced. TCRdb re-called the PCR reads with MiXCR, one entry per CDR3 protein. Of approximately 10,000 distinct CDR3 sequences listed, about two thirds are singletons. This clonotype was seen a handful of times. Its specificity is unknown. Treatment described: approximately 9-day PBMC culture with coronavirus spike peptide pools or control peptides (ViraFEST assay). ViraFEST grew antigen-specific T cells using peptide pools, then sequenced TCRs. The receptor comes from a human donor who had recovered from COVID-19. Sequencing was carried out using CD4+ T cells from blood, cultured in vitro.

The CDR3 protein is CASSQEAMNTEAFF. In DNA form, the CDR3 reads TGTGCCAGCAGCCAGGAGGCAATGAACACTGAAGCTTTCTTT. V and J are TRBV3-1 and TRBJ1-1; D gene uncertain. The length of the CDR3 is 14 residues. Germline V gene data show CDR1 as LGHDT and CDR2 as YNNKEL (reference sequence). Trimming pared 3 bases from V and 0 bases from J, leaving 8 bases between.